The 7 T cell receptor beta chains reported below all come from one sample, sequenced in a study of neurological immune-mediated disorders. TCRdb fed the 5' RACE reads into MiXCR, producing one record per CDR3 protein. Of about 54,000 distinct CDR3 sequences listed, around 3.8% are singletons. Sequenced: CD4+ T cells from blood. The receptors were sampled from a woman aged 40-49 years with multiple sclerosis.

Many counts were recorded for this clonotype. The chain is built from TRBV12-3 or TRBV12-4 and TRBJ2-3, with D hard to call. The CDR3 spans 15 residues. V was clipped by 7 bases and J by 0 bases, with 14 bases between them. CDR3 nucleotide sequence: TGTGCCAGCACCTCCCAGGTTACAAGCACAGATACGCAGTATTTT. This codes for CASTSQVTSTDTQYF.

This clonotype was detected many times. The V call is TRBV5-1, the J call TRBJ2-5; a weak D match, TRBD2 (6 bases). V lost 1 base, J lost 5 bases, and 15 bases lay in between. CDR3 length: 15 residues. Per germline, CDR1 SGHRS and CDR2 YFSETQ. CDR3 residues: CASSLSGGKGETQYF. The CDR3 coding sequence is TGCGCCAGCAGCTTGAGTGGAGGGAAGGGTGAGACCCAGTACTTC.

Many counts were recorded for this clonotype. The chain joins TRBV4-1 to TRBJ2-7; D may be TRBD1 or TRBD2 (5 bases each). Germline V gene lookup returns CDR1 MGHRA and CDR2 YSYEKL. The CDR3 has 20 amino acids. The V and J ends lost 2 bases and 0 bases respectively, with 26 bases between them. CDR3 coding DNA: TGCGCCAGCAGCCAAACGATCGTGGGTGGGACGATTCTTAGCTCCTACGAGCAGTACTTC. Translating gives CASSQTIVGGTILSSYEQYF.

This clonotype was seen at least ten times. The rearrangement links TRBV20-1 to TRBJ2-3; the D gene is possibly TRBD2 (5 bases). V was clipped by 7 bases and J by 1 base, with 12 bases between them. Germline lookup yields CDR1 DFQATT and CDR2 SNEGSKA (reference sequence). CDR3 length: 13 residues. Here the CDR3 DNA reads TGCAGTGTAGAGGGTAGAGGCACAGATACGCAGTATTTT. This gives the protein CSVEGRGTDTQYF.

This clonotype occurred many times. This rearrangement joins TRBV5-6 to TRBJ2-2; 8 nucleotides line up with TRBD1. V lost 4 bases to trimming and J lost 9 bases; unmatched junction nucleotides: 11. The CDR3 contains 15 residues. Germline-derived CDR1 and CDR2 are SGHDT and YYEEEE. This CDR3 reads CASSPTGQGRRELFF. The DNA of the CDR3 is TGTGCCAGCAGCCCAACCGGACAGGGAAGGAGGGAGCTGTTTTTT.

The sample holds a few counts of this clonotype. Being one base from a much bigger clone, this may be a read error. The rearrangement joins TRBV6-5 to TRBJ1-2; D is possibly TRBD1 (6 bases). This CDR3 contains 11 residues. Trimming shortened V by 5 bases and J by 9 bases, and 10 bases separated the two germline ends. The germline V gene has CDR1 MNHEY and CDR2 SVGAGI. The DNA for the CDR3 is TGTGCCAGCAGTGGGGGGGACAGCTACACCTTC. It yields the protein CASSGGDSYTF.

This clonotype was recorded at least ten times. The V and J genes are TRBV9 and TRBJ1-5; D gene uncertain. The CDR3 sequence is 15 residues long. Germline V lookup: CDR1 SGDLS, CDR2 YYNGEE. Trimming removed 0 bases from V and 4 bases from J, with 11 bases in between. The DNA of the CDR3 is TGTGCCAGCAGCGTAGATTGGGCACCGAATCAGCCCCAGCATTTT. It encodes CASSVDWAPNQPQHF.